A single sample gave rise to the 24 T cell receptor beta chains below, sequenced in a study of PD-1 blockade in classical Hodgkin lymphoma. The time point here: cycle 4 day 1 (C4D1), after five to seven weeks of nivolumab. Each of the patients experienced relapse following autologous stem cell transplantation, and their brentuximab vedotin exposure differed. The assay was immunoSEQ multiplex PCR, and TCRdb's table has in-frame clones only and misses some. The sample lists some 93,000 clones, about 83% occurring once. The sequencing here drew on peripheral blood mononuclear cells (PBMCs), taken before the fourth cycle of nivolumab. The source is a human donor with classical Hodgkin lymphoma.

The rearrangement uses TRBV7-9 and TRBJ1-2; TRBD1 aligns across 8 bases. Per the germline V gene, CDR1 is SEHNR and CDR2 is FQNEAQ (reference sequence). J gave up 4 bases and V 0 bases, and 10 bases lay outside the gene matches. CDR3 length: 17 amino acids. Here the CDR3 DNA reads TGTGCCAGCAGCTTAGCGGGACAGGTGAGGTCGAGCTATGGCTACACCTTC. As protein: CASSLAGQVRSSYGYTF. The variable domain in full, with the rest retrieved from reference TRBV7-9 and TRBJ1-2, is DTGVSQNPRHKITKRGQNVTFRCDPISEHNRLYWYRQTLGQGPEFLTYFQNEAQLEKSRLLSDRFSAERPKGSFSTLEIQRTEQGDSAMYLCASSLAGQVRSSYGYTFGSGTRLTVV.

Only one count was recorded for this clone. The chain links TRBV25-1 to TRBJ1-3; 8 bases are a match to TRBD1. Unmatched junction bases numbered 10, after V lost 6 bases and J lost 0 bases. There are 17 residues in the CDR3. Germline CDR1 and CDR2: MGHDK and SYGVNS. The CDR3: CASSRPGTGYSGNTIYF. The CDR3 DNA sequence: TGTGCCAGCAGCCGTCCCGGGACAGGTTACTCTGGAAACACCATATATTTT.

The rearrangement links TRBV12-5 to TRBJ2-7, with D perhaps TRBD1 or TRBD2 (5 bases each). The germline V and J ends were trimmed by 3 bases and 5 bases, with 17 bases remaining between them. There are 15 residues in the CDR3. CDR1 is LGHNT and CDR2 is FRNRAP in the germline V gene. CDR3 amino acids: CASGFFVGPLDEQYF. The DNA of the CDR3 is TGTGCTAGTGGTTTCTTCGTGGGACCCCTCGACGAGCAGTACTTC.

There are a few counts of this clone. V and J are TRBV9 and TRBJ1-2, with 7 bases aligning to TRBD1. Germline assignment: CDR1 SGDLS and CDR2 YYNGEE. With V trimmed by 0 bases and J by 2 bases, 1 base remained unmatched. CDR3 length equals 14 residues. CDR3 protein: CASSVGQGNYGYTF. DNA for the CDR3: TGTGCCAGCAGCGTAGGACAGGGCAACTATGGCTACACCTTC.

This chain links TRBV7-6 with TRBJ1-1, with TRBD1 matching 10 bases. J was trimmed by 0 bases and V by 5 bases; bases with no gene match: 6. The germline CDR1 and CDR2 sequences are SGHVS and FNYEAQ. This CDR3 has 16 residues. CDR3 nucleotides: TGTGCCAGCAGCCGGGGGGACAGGGGCATGAACACTGAAGCTTTCTTT. It codes for CASSRGDRGMNTEAFF.

This chain connects TRBV6-5 to TRBJ2-2; a possible D gene is TRBD2 (6 bases). V lost 2 bases to trimming and J lost 6 bases, with 16 bases between them. Germline CDR1 MNHEY, CDR2 SVGAGI. CDR3 length: 16 amino acids. CDR3 loop: CASSYAGSGQPGELFF. DNA of the CDR3: TGTGCCAGCAGTTACGCGGGGTCTGGCCAACCCGGGGAGCTGTTTTTT.

The genes are TRBV6-5 and TRBJ2-3; TRBD2 is a possible D gene (5 bases). Germline values: CDR1 MNHEY, CDR2 SVGAGI. The V end lost 7 bases, the J end lost 1 base, and 9 bases lay between the germline ends. This CDR3 is built from 13 residues. The CDR3, as DNA: TGTGCCAGCACCCCAGCGGGCACAGATACGCAGTATTTT. Translation gives CASTPAGTDTQYF.

This clone was found once. J is TRBJ2-7 and V is TRBV6-5, with 9 bases that match TRBD1. J gave up 0 bases and V 6 bases, and 6 bases lay outside the gene matches. The CDR3 is 15 residues long. Germline V gene sequence: CDR1 MNHEY, CDR2 SVGAGI. The CDR3 DNA sequence: TGTGCCAGCAGACGGGGACAGGGCATCTCCTACGAGCAGTACTTC. Protein sequence: CASRRGQGISYEQYF.

The V and J genes are TRBV5-6 and TRBJ2-1; the D is unclear. Germline-derived CDR1 and CDR2 are SGHDT and YYEEEE. V lost 4 bases and J 2 bases, leaving 16 bases between the germline ends. This CDR3 is built from 16 residues. The DNA of the CDR3 is TGTGCCAGCAGCAACGGTGCCAGCCTAACCTACAATGAGCAGTTCTTC. As protein: CASSNGASLTYNEQFF.

This clone has only one observation. The chain uses TRBV9 and TRBJ2-1, with TRBD2 matching 13 bases. Trimming cost V 0 bases and J 10 bases; bases outside gene matches: 10. This CDR3 comprises 17 residues. Germline CDR1 SGDLS, CDR2 YYNGEE. The CDR3 DNA reads TGTGCCAGCAGCGTAGAGGAAGGACTAGCGGGAGACCGGGAGCAGTTCTTC. It translates to CASSVEEGLAGDREQFF.

The chain carries TRBV6-5 and TRBJ2-1; possibly TRBD2 for D (5 bases). V lost 6 bases, J lost 4 bases, and 13 bases lay in between. The germline gives CDR1 MNHEY, CDR2 SVGAGI. The CDR3 runs 14 residues. The CDR3 loop reads CASSPLGLYNEQFF. CDR3 bases: TGTGCCAGCAGCCCCCTTGGACTTTACAATGAGCAGTTCTTC.

The chain employs TRBV27 and TRBJ1-2; 12 bases agree with TRBD1. V was pared by 6 bases and J by 3 bases, with 8 bases of the junction left unmatched. The CDR3 totals 16 residues. CDR1 MNHEY and CDR2 SMNVEV come from the germline V gene (reference sequence). CDR3: CASSPGQGARDYGYTF. In nucleotides, the CDR3 is TGTGCCAGCAGCCCGGGACAGGGGGCGCGGGACTATGGCTACACCTTC.

V gene TRBV7-2 combines with J gene TRBJ1-1, with a weak D call TRBD1 (5 bases). The CDR3 loop spans 16 amino acids. Germline V CDR1 and CDR2: SGHTA, FQGNSA. Trimming took 3 bases from V and 3 from J, leaving 17 bases between them. CDR3 amino acids: CASSFFQGEGDTEAFF. The CDR3 DNA is TGTGCCAGCAGCTTCTTCCAGGGCGAAGGGGACACTGAAGCTTTCTTT.

The V gene is TRBV4-3, the J gene TRBJ1-1; D might be TRBD1 (5 bases). Between the trimmed V and J ends, which lost 0 bases and 2 bases, there was a span of 19 bases. Germline V gene sequence: CDR1 LGHNA, CDR2 YSLEER. The CDR3 runs to 18 residues. In DNA, the CDR3 is TGCGCCAGCAGCCAAGAAGTGTGGGGGGGGTTGGGAAACACTGAAGCTTTCTTT. Encoded protein: CASSQEVWGGLGNTEAFF.

The genes are TRBV7-2 and TRBJ2-3; the D is unclear. Germline-derived CDR1 and CDR2 are SGHTA and FQGNSA. The CDR3 sequence is 15 residues long. Trimming took 1 base from V and 4 from J, leaving 12 bases between them. The CDR3 loop is CASSLGPPRADTQYF. CDR3 sequence (DNA): TGTGCCAGCAGCTTAGGGCCACCCCGTGCAGATACGCAGTATTTT.

The genes are TRBV6-5 and TRBJ1-1; no clear D gene. V lost 5 bases, J lost 1 base, and 11 bases lay in between. Germline CDR1 MNHEY, CDR2 SVGAGI. The CDR3 sequence is 14 residues long. CDR3 in amino acids: CASSPGRRNTEAFF. The DNA of the CDR3 is TGTGCCAGCAGTCCCGGAAGGAGGAACACTGAAGCTTTCTTT.

The V call is TRBV5-1, the J call TRBJ2-3, with D hard to call. Per germline, CDR1 SGHRS and CDR2 YFSETQ. V was shortened by 2 bases and J by 11 bases, with 12 bases between the two germline ends. The CDR3 is 12 amino acids. CDR3 sequence: CASSFDGDWQYF. CDR3 coding DNA: TGCGCCAGCAGCTTCGACGGAGACTGGCAGTATTTT.

The chain uses TRBV11-2 and TRBJ2-7, with 9 bases fitting TRBD2. This CDR3 is 16 amino acids long. CDR1 and CDR2 (germline): SGHAT, FQNNGV. After removal of 0 bases from V and 0 bases from J, the junction contained 3 bases not matched to a gene. The CDR3 DNA is TGTGCCAGCAGCTTAGATCGACTAGCGGCCTCCTACGAGCAGTACTTC. Amino acids: CASSLDRLAASYEQYF.

The rearrangement links TRBV30 to TRBJ2-5, with D possibly matching TRBD1 (5 bases). This CDR3 is 13 amino acids long. With 3 bases removed from V and 4 bases from J, the gap between germline ends came to 12 bases. Germline V lookup: CDR1 GTSNPN, CDR2 SVGIG (reference sequence). The CDR3 DNA follows: TGTGCCTGGAGCTTACAGGTTGGAGAGACCCAGTACTTC. Protein sequence: CAWSLQVGETQYF.

The chain uses TRBV5-6 and TRBJ2-7; weak D call: TRBD1 (6 bases). The CDR3 is made up of 15 amino acids. Between the trimmed V and J ends, which lost 1 base and 2 bases, there was a span of 13 bases. Germline values: CDR1 SGHDT, CDR2 YYEEEE. Here the CDR3 DNA reads TGTGCCAGCAGCTTGCCCGGCAGACAGGCCTACGAGCAGTACTTC. Translation gives CASSLPGRQAYEQYF.

This chain joins TRBV5-4 and TRBJ1-2; maybe TRBD1 (5 bases). The V gene's germline CDR1 is SGHNT and CDR2 YYREEE (reference sequence). The CDR3 is made up of 15 amino acids. The V end lost 3 bases, the J end lost 2 bases, and 14 bases lay between the germline ends. In DNA form, the CDR3 reads TGTGCCAGCAGCTCCCCCGGGGGTGCCAACTATGGCTACACCTTC. It translates to CASSSPGGANYGYTF.

This chain joins TRBV18 and TRBJ2-1; no reliable D call. This CDR3 is 15 amino acids long. CDR1 is KGHSH, CDR2 LQKENI, per germline. V was clipped by 1 base and J by 7 bases, with 14 bases between them. CDR3 loop: CASSPRRIQGNEQFF. The CDR3 nucleotides are TGTGCCAGCTCACCACGACGAATCCAAGGGAATGAGCAGTTCTTC.

The rearrangement links TRBV4-3 to TRBJ1-5; TRBD1 matches at 9 bases. V was pared by 1 base and J by 7 bases, with 5 bases of the junction left unmatched. This CDR3 is built from 15 residues. The germline CDR1 and CDR2 sequences are LGHNA and YSLEER. Here the CDR3 reads CASSQAWDRDQPQHF. Here the CDR3 DNA reads TGCGCCAGCAGCCAAGCTTGGGACAGGGACCAGCCCCAGCATTTT.

The chain couples TRBV5-6 to TRBJ2-3; 9 nucleotides align to TRBD1. CDR3 size: 16 residues. V was pared by 5 bases and J by 0 bases, with 7 bases of the junction left unmatched. Germline-derived CDR1 and CDR2 are SGHDT and YYEEEE. CDR3 sequence (DNA): TGTGCCAGCAGACAAACCGGACAGGGGAGCACAGATACGCAGTATTTT. Protein sequence: CASRQTGQGSTDTQYF.